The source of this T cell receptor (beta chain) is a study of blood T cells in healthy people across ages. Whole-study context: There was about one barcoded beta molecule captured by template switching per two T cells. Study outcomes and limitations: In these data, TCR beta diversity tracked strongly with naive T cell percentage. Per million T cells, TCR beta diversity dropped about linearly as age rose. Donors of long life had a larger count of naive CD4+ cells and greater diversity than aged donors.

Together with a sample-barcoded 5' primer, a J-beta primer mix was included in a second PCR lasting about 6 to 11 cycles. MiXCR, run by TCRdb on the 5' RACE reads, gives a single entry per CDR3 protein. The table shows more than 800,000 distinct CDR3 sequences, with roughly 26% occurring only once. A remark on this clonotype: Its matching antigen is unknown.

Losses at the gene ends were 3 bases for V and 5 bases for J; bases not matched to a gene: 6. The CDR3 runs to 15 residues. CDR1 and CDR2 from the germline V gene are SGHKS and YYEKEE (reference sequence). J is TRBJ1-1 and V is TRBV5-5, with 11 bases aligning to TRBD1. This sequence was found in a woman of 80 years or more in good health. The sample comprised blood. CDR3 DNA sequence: TGTGCCAGCAGCTGGGCGGACAGGGGGCAAACTGAAGCTTTCTTT. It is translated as CASSWADRGQTEAFF.